The 21 T cell receptor beta chains below all came from one sample that was sequenced in a study of blood T cell repertoires in COVID-19. Measured with immunoSEQ multiplex PCR; TCRdb has only the in-frame clones, and not every one. The sample records about 130,000 clones, roughly 74% being singletons. Sample: peripheral blood. Source of these receptors: a man in his fifties or sixties with acute or convalescent COVID-19.

V gene TRBV5-1 combines with J gene TRBJ2-7; TRBD1 aligns across 8 bases. The CDR3 is 14 residues long. Unmatched junction bases numbered 9, after V lost 6 bases and J lost 4 bases. Germline lookup yields CDR1 SGHRS and CDR2 YFSETQ. In DNA, the CDR3 is TGCGCCAGCATGAAGAGGACAGGGACATACGAGCAGTACTTC. As protein: CASMKRTGTYEQYF.

The CDR3 sequence is CASSLGDRPNSPLHF. CDR3 DNA sequence: TGTGCCAGCAGCTTGGGGGACAGGCCAAATTCACCCCTCCACTTT. The chain has TRBV7-3 and TRBJ1-6; 8 nucleotides agree with TRBD1. J gave up 7 bases and V 3 bases, and 5 bases lay outside the gene matches. Per germline, CDR1 SGHTA and CDR2 FQGTGA. The CDR3 is 15 amino acids.

This clone has more than one count but fewer than ten. The J gene is TRBJ1-1, the V gene TRBV11-3; D is unclear. CDR1 and CDR2 from the germline V gene are SGHNT and YENEEA. V lost 0 bases and J 3 bases, leaving 14 bases between the germline ends. CDR3 size: 16 residues. The CDR3 DNA sequence: TGTGCCAGCAGCTTAGATAATTGGGGAGCGTACACTGAAGCTTTCTTT. Its translation is CASSLDNWGAYTEAFF. Based on the CDR3 plus reference TRBV11-3 and TRBJ1-1, the full variable domain is EAGVVQSPRYKIIEKKQPVAFWCNPISGHNTLYWYLQNLGQGPELLIRYENEEAVDDSQLPKDRFSAERLKGVDSTLKIQPAELGDSAVYLCASSLDNWGAYTEAFFGQGTRLTVV.

Here the CDR3 DNA reads TGCGCCAGCAGTGGGGGACAGCGGGAAAAACTGTTTTTT. Protein: CASSGGQREKLFF. V gene TRBV10-2 combines with J gene TRBJ1-4; 7 nucleotides align to TRBD1. In germline, CDR1 is WSHSY, CDR2 SAAADI. Trimming took 4 bases from V and 8 from J; bases not matched to a gene: 4. CDR3 length equals 13 residues.

The gene calls are TRBV6-5 and TRBJ2-1; 12 bases map to TRBD2. CDR3 length: 14 amino acids. J was trimmed by 8 bases and V by 6 bases; bases with no gene match: 5. Per the germline V gene, CDR1 is MNHEY and CDR2 is SVGAGI. This CDR3 reads CASRTSGRFHEQFF. The CDR3 DNA reads as TGTGCCAGCAGGACTAGCGGGAGATTCCATGAGCAGTTCTTC.

The chain uses TRBV7-9 and TRBJ2-7, with a weak D call TRBD2 (6 bases). Germline CDR1 and CDR2: SEHNR and FQNEAQ (reference sequence). The V and J ends lost 5 bases and 0 bases respectively, with 23 bases between them. CDR3 length: 18 amino acids. The CDR3 loop reads CASSPSPLERVSSYEQYF. The CDR3 DNA reads TGTGCCAGCAGCCCGTCCCCATTGGAGCGGGTGAGCTCCTACGAGCAGTACTTC.

This clone was counted between two and nine times. CDR3 bases: TGTGCCAGCAGTCAGACAGGGCCTTATGGCTACACCTTC. Translation: CASSQTGPYGYTF. The rearrangement uses TRBV28 and TRBJ1-2; TRBD1 agrees at 7 bases. J lost 5 bases, V lost 5 bases, and 5 bases had no gene match. The CDR3 sequence is 13 residues long. In germline, CDR1 is MDHEN, CDR2 SYDVKM.

V gene TRBV15 combines with J gene TRBJ2-2; 8 bases are a match to TRBD1. CDR1 is LNHNV, CDR2 YYDKDF, per germline (reference sequence). V lost 5 bases, J lost 3 bases, and 5 bases stayed unmatched. The CDR3 loop spans 15 amino acids. The DNA for the CDR3 is TGTGCCACCAGCCGAAGGACAGGGTACACCGGGGAGCTGTTTTTT. This gives the protein CATSRRTGYTGELFF.

This sequence joins TRBV2 and TRBJ1-5; D uncertain. Per the germline V gene, CDR1 is SNHLY and CDR2 is FYNNEI. The length of the CDR3 is 14 residues. With 6 bases removed from V and 4 bases from J, the gap between germline ends came to 13 bases. Here the CDR3 reads CASSPGQDNQPQHF. CDR3 DNA sequence: TGTGCCAGCAGCCCCGGTCAGGATAATCAGCCCCAGCATTTT.

The chain uses TRBV4-1 and TRBJ1-2; 7 bases align to TRBD1. The CDR3 length is 16 residues. CDR1 and CDR2 from the germline V gene are MGHRA and YSYEKL. Trimming took 6 bases from V and 0 from J; bases not matched to a gene: 10. The chain's CDR3 is CASSFPPGGSNYGYTF. The CDR3 nucleotides are TGCGCCAGCAGTTTTCCGCCAGGGGGTTCTAACTATGGCTACACCTTC.

The CDR3 DNA sequence: TGTGCCAGCAGTACAGGGCCTGGAAACACCATATATTTT. Encoded protein: CASSTGPGNTIYF. The chain is built from TRBV2 and TRBJ1-3; tentative D call: TRBD1 (6 bases). V shed 5 bases and J shed 2 bases, with 7 bases lying between them. There are 13 residues in the CDR3. CDR1 is SNHLY and CDR2 is FYNNEI in the germline V gene.

This chain joins TRBV27 and TRBJ1-2; D gene unclear. CDR3 length equals 13 residues. Germline lookup yields CDR1 MNHEY and CDR2 SMNVEV (reference sequence). V was trimmed by 4 bases and J by 2 bases, leaving 8 bases between them. CDR3 region: CASSSARNYGYTF. CDR3 in DNA: TGTGCCAGCAGTTCCGCCAGGAACTATGGCTACACCTTC.

This clone was counted once. This rearrangement joins TRBV5-1 to TRBJ2-3; 8 bases map to TRBD1. This CDR3 has 16 amino acids. The germline CDR1 and CDR2 sequences are SGHRS and YFSETQ. V was clipped by 4 bases and J by 0 bases; unmatched bases: 7. This CDR3 reads CASSATGGASTDTQYF. CDR3 DNA: TGCGCCAGCAGCGCCACAGGGGGAGCAAGCACAGATACGCAGTATTTT.

The CDR3 sequence is CASSLQTYSGYTF. CDR3 in DNA: TGTGCCAGCAGTCTGCAGACCTACAGTGGCTACACCTTC. The chain has TRBV12-3 or TRBV12-4 and TRBJ1-2; D unclear. V lost 5 bases and J 7 bases, leaving 14 bases between the germline ends. CDR3 length equals 13 residues.

This chain connects TRBV2 to TRBJ1-2; D is possibly TRBD1 (6 bases). Trimming took 6 bases from V and 0 from J, leaving 11 bases between them. The germline V gene encodes CDR1 SNHLY and CDR2 FYNNEI. This CDR3 spans 14 amino acids. DNA for the CDR3: TGTGCCAGCAGGTGGACAGTGACTAACTATGGCTACACCTTC. Encoded protein: CASRWTVTNYGYTF.

In regard to this clone: The sample contains more than one DNA sequence encoding this CDR3. The chain is built from TRBV5-1 and TRBJ2-2; D unclear. CDR3 size: 12 residues. Germline assignment: CDR1 SGHRS and CDR2 YFSETQ. Trimming took off 0 bases at V and 6 bases at J, with 3 bases between the two ends. The CDR3 reads CASSLAAGELFF. The CDR3 nucleotides read TGCGCCAGCAGCTTGGCGGCCGGGGAGCTGTTTTTT.

This clone was found a few times. The chain has TRBV19 and TRBJ2-6; TRBD1 matches 7 bases. The germline V gene encodes CDR1 LNHDA and CDR2 SQIVND (reference sequence). V lost 5 bases and J lost 0; bases outside the gene matches: 7. The CDR3 loop spans 17 amino acids. The CDR3 nucleotides are TGTGCCAGTAGTGTGAGGGGGCTTACCTCTGGGGCCAACGTCCTGACTTTC. Protein product: CASSVRGLTSGANVLTF. The whole variable domain, remainder taken from reference TRBV19 and TRBJ2-6, is DGGITQSPKYLFRKEGQNVTLSCEQNLNHDAMYWYRQDPGQGLRLIYYSQIVNDFQKGDIAEGYSVSREKKESFPLTVTSAQKNPTAFYLCASSVRGLTSGANVLTFGAGSRLTVL.

The V call is TRBV30, the J call TRBJ1-5, with D possibly TRBD1 on 6 matching bases. The CDR3 has 13 residues. The germline V and J ends were trimmed by 7 bases and 8 bases, with 18 bases remaining between them. CDR1 GTSNPN and CDR2 SVGIG come from the germline V gene (reference sequence). CDR3 in amino acids: CALGRGASEPQHF. DNA of the CDR3: TGTGCCTTGGGGCGGGGGGCGAGTGAGCCCCAGCATTTT.

The V gene is TRBV20-1, the J gene TRBJ1-1; D gene unclear. The CDR3 length is 14 residues. From germline, CDR1 is DFQATT and CDR2 SNEGSKA (reference sequence). Trimming stripped 3 bases from V and 4 bases from J, with 15 bases between. CDR3 loop: CSASHQAGITEAFF. The CDR3 nucleotides read TGCAGTGCTAGTCACCAGGCGGGGATCACTGAAGCTTTCTTT.

This sequence joins TRBV7-4 and TRBJ1-6; D is unclear. Germline V lookup: CDR1 SGHVT, CDR2 SQSDAQ. V was clipped by 9 bases and J by 11 bases, with 5 bases between them. The CDR3 runs to 9 residues. This chain's CDR3 is CARDTPLHF. DNA for the CDR3: TGTGCCAGAGACACACCCCTCCACTTT.

The chain has TRBV24-1 and TRBJ2-1, with D perhaps matching TRBD2 (6 bases). Trimming removed 4 bases at V and 8 bases at J, with 23 bases between. The CDR3 covers 17 residues. Looked up from germline, CDR1 is KGHDR and CDR2 is SFDVKD. The CDR3 spells CATSDPGGASVIHEQFF. CDR3 sequence (DNA): TGTGCCACCAGTGACCCAGGCGGGGCTAGCGTTATCCATGAGCAGTTCTTC.